Listed below are T cell receptor beta chains from one sample, sequenced in a study of T-cell memory formation after mild COVID-19. A single record per CDR3 protein comes from TCRdb applying MiXCR to the 5' RACE reads. The sample consists of 150,000 to 200,000 distinct CDR3 sequences, more than 14% of them appearing once. The sample taken for sequencing was PBMCs or a T cell subset sorted from them (not recorded which). These receptors were collected from an adult woman who had mild COVID-19 (a few samples of this study predate the infection). Cell type and time point are not known. The CDR3 runs from the conserved cysteine through the conserved F or W. A D gene is named only where the DNA matches it firmly. Size values are once, few and many counts, or a class for expanded clones, and some rows have none.

cdr3_length j_call clone_size d_call v_call cdr3_aa cdr3_nt
15 TRBJ2-7 few TRBD1 TRBV4-1 CASSQDGQGAYEQYF TGCGCCAGCAGCCAAGATGGACAGGGGGCCTACGAGCAGTACTTC
11 TRBJ2-5 . . TRBV7-9 CASSPGEAQYF TGTGCCAGCAGCCCAGGAGAGGCCCAGTACTTC
15 TRBJ2-7 many . TRBV9 CASSAGGSIPYGQYF TGTGCCAGCAGCGCCGGAGGGAGTATCCCCTACGGGCAGTACTTC
15 TRBJ2-7 . TRBD1 TRBV9 CASSVWDRAHYEQYF TGTGCCAGCAGCGTGTGGGACAGGGCCCACTACGAGCAGTACTTC
15 TRBJ1-1 . . TRBV4-3 CASSQDRGGFTEAFF TGCGCCAGCAGCCAAGATCGGGGAGGCTTCACTGAAGCTTTCTTT
11 TRBJ2-7 few . TRBV9 CASGQSYEQYF TGTGCCAGCGGACAGAGTTACGAGCAGTACTTC
15 TRBJ1-2 few TRBD1 TRBV7-9 CASSLGGTGTYGYTF TGTGCCAGCAGCTTAGGGGGGACAGGGACGTATGGCTACACCTTC
15 TRBJ2-7 . . TRBV10-3 CAISESFKGPGEQYF TGTGCCATCAGTGAGTCTTTCAAGGGGCCCGGCGAGCAGTACTTC
15 TRBJ2-5 . TRBD2 TRBV7-9 CASSSGLAGYETQYF TGTGCCAGCAGCAGTGGACTAGCGGGATATGAGACCCAGTACTTC
16 TRBJ2-4 few . TRBV30 CAWSGGAIRAKNIQYF TGTGCCTGGAGTGGTGGGGCGATTAGGGCCAAAAACATTCAGTACTTC
15 TRBJ1-1 . . TRBV29-1 CSVDSPGQTNTEAFF TGCAGCGTTGATAGTCCCGGACAAACGAACACTGAAGCTTTCTTT
17 TRBJ2-1 many . TRBV18 CASSPLALPSSYNEQFF TGTGCCAGCTCACCATTGGCGCTGCCAAGCTCCTACAATGAGCAGTTCTTC
15 TRBJ2-1 few TRBD2 TRBV5-1 CASSLYGGAADEQFF TGCGCCAGCAGCTTGTACGGGGGGGCCGCGGATGAGCAGTTCTTC
13 TRBJ2-4 . . TRBV19 CASSPGDRHIQYF TGTGCCAGTAGTCCCGGGGACCGTCACATTCAGTACTTC
15 TRBJ2-2 once TRBD1 TRBV11-3 CASSPAGTATGELFF TGTGCCAGCAGCCCGGCCGGGACAGCCACCGGGGAGCTGTTTTTT
12 TRBJ2-7 . . TRBV6-2/TRBV6-3 CASSYPGGEQYF TGTGCCAGCAGTTACCCGGGCGGCGAGCAGTACTTC
14 TRBJ2-2 many TRBD1 TRBV12-3/TRBV12-4 CASSATGGTGELFF TGTGCCAGCAGTGCGACAGGGGGAACCGGGGAGCTGTTTTTT
15 TRBJ1-2 . . TRBV15 CATADWDRAHYGYTF TGTGCCACCGCCGATTGGGATAGGGCGCACTATGGCTACACCTTC
14 TRBJ2-7 . . TRBV5-5 CASTFQGYIYEQYF TGTGCCAGCACCTTCCAGGGTTACATTTACGAGCAGTACTTC
15 TRBJ2-7 few . TRBV5-1 CASSRLDSSGTEQYF TGCGCCAGCAGCCGACTCGATTCGTCGGGCACCGAGCAGTACTTC
15 TRBJ2-5 . TRBD1 TRBV6-6 CASSLWDRQGETQYF TGTGCCAGCAGCCTATGGGACAGGCAGGGAGAGACCCAGTACTTC
20 TRBJ2-6 few . TRBV6-5 CASSLLREGPGLPGANVLTF TGTGCCAGCAGTCTCCTGAGAGAGGGTCCCGGTTTACCTGGGGCCAACGTCCTGACTTTC
15 TRBJ2-1 few TRBD2 TRBV7-9 CASSWTSGDYNEQFF TGTGCCAGCAGCTGGACCAGCGGGGACTACAATGAGCAGTTCTTC
14 TRBJ2-1 few . TRBV5-1 CASSLYSGNNEQFF TGCGCCAGCAGCTTGTATAGCGGCAACAATGAGCAGTTCTTC
15 TRBJ2-1 many . TRBV20-1 CSAEGGLKGNNEQFF TGCAGTGCTGAAGGGGGACTTAAAGGGAACAATGAGCAGTTCTTC
12 TRBJ1-2 few . TRBV6-2/TRBV6-3 CASSPSHYGYTF TGTGCCAGCAGTCCAAGTCACTATGGCTACACCTTC
14 TRBJ1-5 few . TRBV7-9 CASSVRGIDQPQHF TGTGCCAGCAGCGTAAGGGGTATCGATCAGCCCCAGCATTTT
15 TRBJ1-2 few TRBD1 TRBV19 CASSARDRANYGYTF TGTGCCAGTAGTGCCAGGGACAGGGCGAACTATGGCTACACCTTC
13 TRBJ2-3 many TRBD1 TRBV20-1 CSAARDSQSTQYF TGCAGTGCCGCTCGGGACAGTCAAAGTACGCAGTATTTT
13 TRBJ2-7 many . TRBV5-1 CASSLGQSYEQYF TGCGCCAGCAGCCTCGGACAGAGCTACGAGCAGTACTTC
15 TRBJ2-1 . TRBD2 TRBV7-8 CASSPAGGGNNEQFF TGTGCCAGCAGCCCTGCGGGGGGGGGAAACAATGAGCAGTTCTTC
14 TRBJ2-7 . . TRBV24-1 CATSARKSAYEQYF TGTGCCACCAGTGCCCGTAAATCCGCCTACGAGCAGTACTTC
15 TRBJ2-5 many TRBD2 TRBV7-8 CASSLTGTSGKTQYF TGTGCCAGCAGCTTGACCGGGACTAGCGGGAAGACCCAGTACTTC
19 TRBJ1-1 many TRBD1 TRBV5-1 CASSPRRSGQVFMNTEAFF TGCGCCAGCAGCCCCCGAAGGTCGGGACAGGTTTTCATGAACACTGAAGCTTTCTTT
14 TRBJ2-5 few . TRBV11-1 CASSFEGLRGTQYF TGTGCCAGCAGCTTTGAGGGCCTCAGGGGGACCCAGTACTTC
15 TRBJ2-5 few TRBD1 TRBV6-5 CASRTITGGSETQYF TGTGCCAGCAGGACCATCACAGGGGGCAGCGAGACCCAGTACTTC
17 TRBJ2-5 . TRBD2 TRBV4-2 CASSQDPPGTWGGAQYF TGTGCCAGCAGCCAAGATCCGCCCGGCACGTGGGGGGGGGCCCAGTACTTC
14 TRBJ1-5 . . TRBV12-3/TRBV12-4 CASSLQGSGQPQHF TGTGCCAGCAGTTTACAGGGGTCCGGTCAGCCCCAGCATTTT
14 TRBJ2-1 . . TRBV5-4 CASSLGGSLNEQFF TGTGCCAGCAGCTTGGGAGGCTCCCTCAATGAGCAGTTCTTC
14 TRBJ1-1 few . TRBV6-6 CASSQTPFSGEAFF TGTGCCAGCAGTCAGACCCCCTTTTCGGGGGAGGCTTTCTTT
13 TRBJ1-6 . . TRBV7-3 CASSFGGESPLHF TGTGCCAGCAGCTTCGGAGGGGAGTCACCCCTCCACTTT
16 TRBJ2-5 . . TRBV29-1 CSVEEIGGYLVETQYF TGCAGCGTTGAAGAAATTGGGGGCTACCTCGTGGAGACCCAGTACTTC
14 TRBJ2-3 . TRBD2 TRBV12-3/TRBV12-4 CASSFSGGRDTQYF TGTGCCAGCAGCTTTAGCGGGGGTCGGGATACGCAGTATTTT
13 TRBJ2-2 . . TRBV30 CAWSPPYTGELFF TGTGCCTGGAGTCCCCCCTACACCGGGGAGCTGTTTTTT
15 TRBJ2-3 . . TRBV18 CASSPPQGITDTQYF TGTGCCAGCTCACCACCCCAGGGGATCACAGATACGCAGTATTTT
14 TRBJ1-1 many . TRBV7-9 CASSFQGMNTEAFF TGTGCCAGCAGCTTTCAGGGCATGAACACTGAAGCTTTCTTT
10 TRBJ1-4 . . TRBV2 CASGQEKLFF TGTGCCAGCGGACAAGAAAAACTGTTTTTT
15 TRBJ2-5 . TRBD2 TRBV27 CASSLLAGVQETQYF TGTGCCAGCAGTTTACTAGCGGGAGTACAAGAGACCCAGTACTTC
16 TRBJ2-3 . TRBD2 TRBV7-3 CASSFGTSGNTDTQYF TGTGCCAGCAGCTTTGGGACTAGCGGGAACACAGATACGCAGTATTTT
12 TRBJ2-1 few . TRBV7-9 CASSLGAYEQFF TGTGCCAGCAGCTTAGGAGCTTATGAGCAGTTCTTC
13 TRBJ2-1 . . TRBV4-2 CASSHPGGGGEFF TGTGCCAGCAGCCACCCCGGGGGAGGGGGCGAGTTCTTC
13 TRBJ2-7 . . TRBV4-1 CASSHSPGGEQYF TGCGCCAGCAGCCATAGTCCGGGCGGGGAGCAGTACTTC
13 TRBJ2-7 few TRBD2 TRBV10-3 CATGLADSYEQYF TGTGCCACCGGACTAGCGGACTCCTACGAGCAGTACTTC
14 TRBJ1-4 . . TRBV30 CACSRGGTDEKLFF TGTGCCTGCAGTCGCGGGGGGACGGACGAAAAACTGTTTTTT
14 TRBJ2-1 . TRBD2 TRBV24-1 CATAGGAIYNEQFF TGTGCCACCGCCGGGGGGGCGATCTACAATGAGCAGTTCTTC
15 TRBJ2-5 . TRBD2 TRBV18 CASSPPGLPTGTQYF TGTGCCAGCTCACCGCCGGGACTACCCACCGGGACCCAGTACTTC